This T cell receptor beta chain derives from a study of T cells in Graves' hyperthyroidism and ophthalmopathy. Study overall: Blood from the periphery was taken at initial diagnosis, before any treatment.

Not enrolled were patients with uncontrolled infection, other autoimmune disease, pregnancy or lactation. Trimming took 0 bases from V and 5 from J; bases not matched to a gene: 6. The CDR3 is 15 amino acids. Germline V gene lookup returns CDR1 MNHEY and CDR2 SMNVEV (reference sequence). The study's findings and limits: Classification by a 13 V-J model distinguished ophthalmopathy from stable hyperthyroidism. Most thyroid-expanded clonotypes above 0.001 were also found in blood.

This clonotype has at least ten counts. Its target is unknown. Regions amplified from RNA transcripts were the TCR beta CDR3 regions. Using the HTBI primer set, a first-round RT-PCR was run on the TCR CDR3. TCRdb re-analysed the multiplex PCR reads in MiXCR, keeping a single row per CDR3 protein. This sample has some 690,000 distinct CDR3 sequences, with 15% to 20% found just once. J is TRBJ2-7 and V is TRBV27; 8 positions agree with TRBD1. The clonotype comes from a man aged 45-60 years with Graves' hyperthyroidism. Input material: blood. The CDR3 is CASSLSETGVNEQYF. CDR3 bases: TGTGCCAGCAGTTTATCCGAGACAGGGGTCAACGAGCAGTACTTC.